This T cell receptor (beta chain) was found in a study of lymphopenia after photon versus proton radiotherapy. The germline gives CDR1 LGHNT, CDR2 FRNRAP. This CDR3 has 16 residues. The V gene end was trimmed by 0 bases and the J gene end by 2 bases; junction bases not matched to a gene: 5. General observations from the study: Post-nadir TCR diversity decline inversely tracked overall survival among those who died. Survival link was tested only in deceased patients; proton benefit remains a possibility. Under photons, naive T cells and diversity fell while effector/memory populations rose.

Here immunoSEQ multiplex PCR was the method, and the copy in TCRdb shows in-frame clones only, minus some. This sample has roughly 41,000 clones, with around 85% found just once. About this clone: Its antigen is not known.

The sample in question was peripheral blood, obtained from a patient treated with photon-based radiotherapy. The TCR was taken from a man aged 45-65 years with gastric cancer. The chain employs TRBV12-5 and TRBJ2-3; 7 bases are shared with TRBD1. The CDR3 reads CASGLVLRGNTDTQYF. CDR3 DNA sequence: TGTGCTAGTGGTTTGGTCCTCAGGGGGAACACAGATACGCAGTATTTT.